A single sample gave rise to the 12 T cell receptor beta chains below, sequenced in a study of control samples from healthy donors and cancer patients. The method was immunoSEQ multiplex PCR; TCRdb's version includes in-frame clones alone and lacks a portion of them. The sample consists of about 130,000 clones, approximately 92% of them appearing once. Source material: blood. These TCRs come from a man aged 18 to 30 in good health.

The chain is built from TRBV7-6 and TRBJ2-7, with 7 bases fitting TRBD1. The length of the CDR3 is 16 residues. J was trimmed by 3 bases and V by 3 bases; bases with no gene match: 11. The germline V gene has CDR1 SGHVS and CDR2 FNYEAQ. The CDR3 spells CASSLVATGKGYEQYF. CDR3 coding DNA: TGTGCCAGCAGCTTGGTCGCGACAGGGAAAGGCTACGAGCAGTACTTC.

The chain is built from TRBV7-9 and TRBJ2-1; D call uncertain. Germline V gene data show CDR1 as SEHNR and CDR2 as FQNEAQ (reference sequence). Trimming pared 5 bases from V and 3 bases from J, leaving 5 bases between. The CDR3 extends over 12 amino acids. CDR3 residues: CASSPNYNEQFF. CDR3 nucleotides: TGTGCCAGCAGCCCGAACTACAATGAGCAGTTCTTC.

V is TRBV10-3 and J is TRBJ1-2, with 7 bases matching TRBD1. CDR1 and CDR2 from the germline V gene are ENHRY and SYGVKD. J gave up 6 bases and V 3 bases, and 7 bases lay outside the gene matches. CDR3 length: 14 amino acids. CDR3: CAISDPTGSDGYTF. The CDR3 DNA sequence: TGTGCCATCAGTGATCCGACAGGGTCGGATGGCTACACCTTC.

The genes are TRBV5-1 and TRBJ1-1; 9 bases map to TRBD1. The CDR3 covers 14 residues. The J segment lost 5 bases and the V segment lost 4 bases, leaving 6 bases of the junction unmatched. Germline CDR1 and CDR2: SGHRS and YFSETQ. The chain's CDR3 is CASSGDRALTEAFF. CDR3 nucleotides: TGCGCCAGCAGCGGGGACAGGGCGTTGACTGAAGCTTTCTTT.

In the case of this clone: The same CDR3 can be traced to other DNA sequences in this sample. V usage is TRBV28 and J usage is TRBJ1-2, with D possibly TRBD1 on 5 matching bases. CDR3 size: 12 residues. The V gene's germline CDR1 is MDHEN and CDR2 SYDVKM. V was cut by 2 bases and J by 4 bases, with 5 bases left in between. CDR3 bases: TGTGCCAGCAGTTTAAGGGGCTATGGCTACACCTTC. It translates to CASSLRGYGYTF.

V and J are TRBV25-1 and TRBJ2-5, with no clear D. The V end was cut by 5 bases, the J end by 1 base, with 2 bases between. In germline, CDR1 is MGHDK, CDR2 SYGVNS. The CDR3 spans 11 residues. The CDR3: CASSFQETQYF. For the CDR3, the DNA is TGTGCCAGCAGTTTCCAAGAGACCCAGTACTTC. Using reference TRBV25-1 and TRBJ2-5 for the parts outside the CDR3, the full variable domain is EADIYQTPRYLVIGTGKKITLECSQTMGHDKMYWYQQDPGMELHLIHYSYGVNSTEKGDLSSESTVSRIRTEHFPLTLESARPSHTSQYLCASSFQETQYFGPGTRLLVL.

This clone showed up just once. The chain links TRBV28 to TRBJ2-7, with 8 positions matching TRBD1. CDR1 is MDHEN, CDR2 SYDVKM, per germline. The CDR3 totals 13 residues. The V segment lost 6 bases and the J segment 5 bases; nucleotides outside the gene matches: 6. CDR3 in DNA: TGTGCCAGCAGAGGGACAGGCCGTAACGAGCAGTACTTC. Its protein is CASRGTGRNEQYF.

The chain joins TRBV7-2 to TRBJ2-7; no firm D call. Germline V gene sequence: CDR1 SGHTA, CDR2 FQGNSA. This CDR3 spans 14 amino acids. V was shortened by 5 bases and J by 3 bases, with 14 bases between the two germline ends. As DNA, the CDR3 is TGTGCCAGCAGCACCCCCGCGGACCTCTACGAGCAGTACTTC. Protein product: CASSTPADLYEQYF.

The V call is TRBV12-2, the J call TRBJ2-3; TRBD2, the D gene given by the table, was not confirmed from the DNA. TRBV12-2 is recorded as a pseudogene. The CDR3 has 16 amino acids. The CDR3 region has the DNA TGTGCAAGTCGCTCTACTAGCGGGGGTACAGGAGATACGCAGTATTTT. Amino acids: CASRSTSGGTGDTQYF.

The chain has TRBV5-5 and TRBJ1-2; perhaps TRBD1 as D (6 bases). Germline CDR1 is SGHKS and CDR2 is YYEKEE (reference sequence). The CDR3 has 16 amino acids. Trimming left V 3 bases short and J 2 bases short, with 17 bases between. CDR3 amino acids: CASSSIPRGLNYGYTF. CDR3 nucleotide sequence: TGTGCCAGCAGCTCCATCCCCAGGGGACTCAACTATGGCTACACCTTC.

V gene TRBV30 combines with J gene TRBJ1-2; D remains ambiguous. The CDR3 covers 16 residues. Between the trimmed V and J ends, which lost 4 bases and 7 bases, there was a span of 25 bases. Germline-derived CDR1 and CDR2 are GTSNPN and SVGIG (reference sequence). The CDR3 here is CAWMQTSQLYEGGYTF. DNA of the CDR3: TGTGCCTGGATGCAAACCTCACAGCTCTACGAGGGTGGCTACACCTTC.

The J gene is TRBJ2-6, the V gene TRBV18; 8 positions agree with TRBD2. Germline CDR1 KGHSH, CDR2 LQKENI. Trimming removed 4 bases from V and 0 bases from J; junction bases left unmatched: 8. This CDR3 is built from 18 residues. The CDR3 DNA follows: TGTGCCAGCTCACTAACACTAGCGGAAAACTCTGGGGCCAACGTCCTGACTTTC. It specifies CASSLTLAENSGANVLTF.